These 28 T cell receptor beta chains were sequenced from one sample in a study of blood T cell repertoires in COVID-19. The protocol was immunoSEQ multiplex PCR, while the TCRdb copy is restricted to in-frame clones and leaves out a portion. Among 100,000 or so clones listed, less than 90% were seen once. The sample taken for sequencing was peripheral blood. Source of these receptors: a man in his fifties with acute or convalescent COVID-19.

The rearrangement joins TRBV7-2 to TRBJ2-7; D might be TRBD1 (6 bases). CDR1 SGHTA and CDR2 FQGNSA come from the germline V gene. The CDR3 extends over 14 amino acids. V gave up 1 base and J gave up 3 bases, with 10 bases separating them. The CDR3 loop reads CASSLGTVRYEQYF. CDR3 coding DNA: TGTGCCAGCAGCTTAGGGACAGTACGCTACGAGCAGTACTTC.

The chain combines TRBV5-1 with TRBJ2-5, with TRBD1 matching over 8 bases. CDR1 and CDR2 from the germline V gene are SGHRS and YFSETQ. This CDR3 spans 14 amino acids. V gave up 7 bases and J gave up 5 bases; unmatched junction bases: 10. In DNA, the CDR3 is TGCGCCAGCCGGACAGGGATATCCGGGGAGACCCAGTACTTC. Residues: CASRTGISGETQYF.

This clone was detected once. V gene TRBV27 combines with J gene TRBJ2-2, with D maybe TRBD2 (7 bases). Trimming took off 7 bases at V and 8 bases at J, with 14 bases between the two ends. Germline V gives CDR1 MNHEY, CDR2 SMNVEV (reference sequence). The CDR3 extends over 13 amino acids. The CDR3 reads CASNLRGAGELFF. CDR3 nucleotide sequence: TGTGCCAGCAACCTCCGGGGGGCGGGGGAGCTGTTTTTT.

Here the CDR3 DNA reads TGTGCCAGCTCACCACAGTTTCTAGGACAAACTAATCAACAGCCCCAGCATTTT. Its protein is CASSPQFLGQTNQQPQHF. The chain employs TRBV18 and TRBJ1-5, with TRBD1 as a possible D gene (5 bases). V lost 1 base and J lost 7, with 23 bases in between. This CDR3 comprises 18 residues. In germline, CDR1 is KGHSH, CDR2 LQKENI.

This sequence joins TRBV9 and TRBJ2-2; maybe TRBD2 (5 bases). CDR3 length: 15 residues. The germline CDR1 and CDR2 sequences are SGDLS and YYNGEE. V was cut by 7 bases and J by 0 bases, with 13 bases left in between. CDR3 nucleotide sequence: TGTGCCAGCGGTACGGCAGCGGCGAACACCGGGGAGCTGTTTTTT. Its translation is CASGTAAANTGELFF.

J is TRBJ1-1 and V is TRBV4-1; D call uncertain. This CDR3 region has 14 residues. V shed 1 base and J shed 3 bases, with 9 bases lying between them. The germline CDR1 and CDR2 sequences are MGHRA and YSYEKL. CDR3 in DNA: TGCGCCAGCAGCCAAGGAGGGCACTACACTGAAGCTTTCTTT. Its protein is CASSQGGHYTEAFF.

The chain couples TRBV24-1 to TRBJ2-5; no reliable D call. Germline assignment: CDR1 KGHDR and CDR2 SFDVKD. The CDR3 consists of 14 residues. Deletions cut 4 bases from V and 2 bases from J, with 10 bases between. The chain's CDR3 is CATSERSSQETQYF. The CDR3 DNA follows: TGTGCCACCAGTGAGCGGAGCTCTCAAGAGACCCAGTACTTC.

The chain is built from TRBV19 and TRBJ1-6; possible D gene TRBD1, 6 bases. CDR1 and CDR2 from the germline V gene are LNHDA and SQIVND (reference sequence). Trimming pared 7 bases from V and 5 bases from J, leaving 18 bases between. This CDR3 region has 16 residues. The CDR3 spells CASKRDTGSDNSPLHF. The DNA for the CDR3 is TGTGCCAGTAAGAGGGATACAGGGTCGGATAATTCACCCCTCCACTTT.

The gene calls are TRBV5-1 and TRBJ2-7; D might be TRBD1 (5 bases). This CDR3 has 14 amino acids. CDR1 SGHRS and CDR2 YFSETQ come from the germline V gene. Trimming pared 9 bases from V and 4 bases from J, leaving 20 bases between. CDR3 nucleotides: TGCGCCACCTTACCGGACACCCTTTCTTACGAGCAGTACTTC. Translated, it gives CATLPDTLSYEQYF.

The chain carries TRBV5-6 and TRBJ1-2; D unresolved. CDR1 and CDR2 from the germline V gene are SGHDT and YYEEEE. The V and J ends lost 2 bases and 7 bases respectively, with 18 bases between them. The CDR3 runs 15 residues. In DNA, the CDR3 is TGTGCCAGCAGCTTCAACTCCGTCACTCTTGGTGGCTACACCTTC. Its protein is CASSFNSVTLGGYTF. The full variable domain, rest sourced from reference TRBV5-6 and TRBJ1-2, is DAGVTQSPTHLIKTRGQQVTLRCSPKSGHDTVSWYQQALGQGPQFIFQYYEEEERQRGNFPDRFSGHQFPNYSSELNVNALLLGDSALYLCASSFNSVTLGGYTFGSGTRLTVV.

The gene calls are TRBV7-2 and TRBJ1-5; 8 bases map to TRBD1. The germline gives CDR1 SGHTA, CDR2 FQGNSA. V shed 5 bases, J shed 0 bases, and the junction held 9 bases outside the gene matches. The CDR3 length is 17 residues. The CDR3: CASSTTGEVYSNQPQHF. CDR3 sequence (DNA): TGTGCCAGCAGCACGACAGGGGAAGTTTATAGCAATCAGCCCCAGCATTTT.

The chain has TRBV21-1 and TRBJ2-1; TRBD2 reflects the table's D call only, with no check against the DNA. TRBV21-1 is shown as a pseudogene. This CDR3 region has 17 residues. For the CDR3, the DNA is TGTGCCAGCAGCAAAAGGTCTAGCGGCGATACTTACAATGAGCAGTTCTTC. Translated, it gives CASSKRSSGDTYNEQFF.

The chain carries TRBV7-9 and TRBJ2-7, with D possibly matching TRBD1 (6 bases). The CDR3 spans 12 residues. V lost 4 bases to trimming and J lost 3 bases, with 7 bases between them. Germline CDR1 reads SEHNR; CDR2 reads FQNEAQ (reference sequence). CDR3 sequence reads: CASSSTGYEQYF. The CDR3 coding sequence is TGTGCCAGCAGCTCGACAGGCTACGAGCAGTACTTC. The complete variable domain, with remaining parts taken from reference TRBV7-9 and TRBJ2-7, reads DTGVSQNPRHKITKRGQNVTFRCDPISEHNRLYWYRQTLGQGPEFLTYFQNEAQLEKSRLLSDRFSAERPKGSFSTLEIQRTEQGDSAMYLCASSSTGYEQYFGPGTRLTVT.

J is TRBJ2-7 and V is TRBV11-2; 10 nucleotides match TRBD2. From germline, CDR1 is SGHAT and CDR2 FQNNGV. Trimming removed 1 base from V and 4 bases from J; junction bases left unmatched: 10. The CDR3 contains 17 residues. CDR3 in amino acids: CASSLGIGTSAKYEQYF. CDR3 coding DNA: TGTGCCAGCAGCTTAGGGATAGGGACTAGCGCAAAGTACGAGCAGTACTTC. Combining the CDR3 with reference TRBV11-2 and TRBJ2-7 gives the whole variable domain EAGVAQSPRYKIIEKRQSVAFWCNPISGHATLYWYQQILGQGPKLLIQFQNNGVVDDSQLPKDRFSAERLKGVDSTLKIQPAKLEDSAVYLCASSLGIGTSAKYEQYFGPGTRLTVT.

The chain joins TRBV5-5 to TRBJ2-2, with a tentative D call TRBD2 (5 bases). The CDR3 is 17 amino acids. From germline, CDR1 is SGHKS and CDR2 YYEKEE (reference sequence). The germline V and J ends were trimmed by 0 bases and 3 bases, with 15 bases remaining between them. The CDR3 DNA follows: TGTGCCAGCAGCTTGGCTACCAGCGGATCATACACCGGGGAGCTGTTTTTT. Translating it yields CASSLATSGSYTGELFF.

Turning to this clone: The same CDR3 arises from other DNA sequences in this sample as well. This chain joins TRBV2 and TRBJ1-1, with a possible D match to TRBD1 (6 bases). Looked up from germline, CDR1 is SNHLY and CDR2 is FYNNEI. The CDR3 consists of 14 residues. V shed 6 bases and J shed 2 bases, with 13 bases lying between them. The CDR3: CASRVGTSNTEAFF. CDR3 DNA sequence: TGTGCCAGCAGAGTCGGGACAAGCAACACTGAAGCTTTCTTT.

J is TRBJ1-3 and V is TRBV6-5, with D possibly matching TRBD1 (5 bases). CDR3 size: 13 residues. Between the trimmed V and J ends, which lost 2 bases and 3 bases, there was a span of 5 bases. CDR1 MNHEY and CDR2 SVGAGI come from the germline V gene. CDR3 residues: CASSYDSGNTIYF. The CDR3 DNA is TGTGCCAGCAGTTACGACAGTGGAAACACCATATATTTT.

The chain combines TRBV7-9 with TRBJ2-1, with D uncertain. Germline-derived CDR1 and CDR2 are SEHNR and FQNEAQ (reference sequence). This CDR3 comprises 14 residues. V was clipped by 1 base and J by 9 bases, with 13 bases between them. The DNA for the CDR3 is TGTGCCAGCAGCTTAGGTGGCTCAGGCAGTGAGCAGTTCTTC. It is translated as CASSLGGSGSEQFF.

The chain carries TRBV2 and TRBJ2-5; no clear D. The CDR3 extends over 13 amino acids. Trimming cost V 6 bases and J 1 base, with 9 bases left between them. The germline CDR1 and CDR2 sequences are SNHLY and FYNNEI. CDR3 sequence: CASSDTFQETQYF. The DNA of the CDR3 is TGTGCCAGCAGCGACACGTTCCAAGAGACCCAGTACTTC. The entire variable domain, with the rest obtained from reference TRBV2 and TRBJ2-5, is as follows: EPEVTQTPSHQVTQMGQEVILRCVPISNHLYFYWYRQILGQKVEFLVSFYNNEISEKSEIFDDQFSVERPDGSNFTLKIRSTKLEDSAMYFCASSDTFQETQYFGPGTRLLVL.

The J gene is TRBJ2-7, the V gene TRBV12-3 or TRBV12-4, with unresolved D. The CDR3 runs 13 residues. Trimming took off 5 bases at V and 1 base at J, with 9 bases between the two ends. CDR3 in amino acids: CASSPTASYEQYF. The CDR3 DNA follows: TGTGCCAGCAGTCCTACAGCTTCCTACGAGCAGTACTTC.

The rearrangement uses TRBV10-3 and TRBJ2-7; TRBD2 agrees at 11 bases. The germline V gene encodes CDR1 ENHRY and CDR2 SYGVKD. V shed 6 bases and J 2 bases; nucleotides not matched to a gene: 15. The CDR3 has 18 amino acids. CDR3: CAISQRLAGSQIAYEQYF. Here the CDR3 DNA reads TGTGCCATCAGCCAAAGACTAGCGGGGTCCCAAATTGCCTACGAGCAGTACTTC.

This clone was detected only once. The chain uses TRBV6-5 and TRBJ1-2; 7 positions match TRBD1. CDR3 length equals 13 residues. CDR1 and CDR2 from the germline V gene are MNHEY and SVGAGI. Losses at the gene ends were 6 bases for V and 7 bases for J; bases not matched to a gene: 8. The DNA of the CDR3 is TGTGCCAGCAGCTTGGGACAGACCATTGGCTACACCTTC. This encodes CASSLGQTIGYTF.

The chain carries TRBV10-3 and TRBJ2-1; 7 positions agree with TRBD1. Germline-derived CDR1 and CDR2 are ENHRY and SYGVKD. CDR3 length equals 15 residues. J was trimmed by 4 bases and V by 2 bases; bases with no gene match: 5. CDR3 in amino acids: CAISEGDSGYNEQFF. The CDR3 DNA reads as TGTGCCATCAGTGAGGGGGACAGCGGATACAATGAGCAGTTCTTC.

A word on this clone: The junction departs from germline at one end; a sequencing error may be responsible. CDR3 sequence: CASREGAGLSYEQYF. CDR3 DNA sequence: TGTGCCAGCAGGGAAGGGGCAGGGTTGTCCTACGAGCAGTACTTC. The gene calls are TRBV6-1 and TRBJ2-7; weak D call: TRBD1 (5 bases). CDR1 and CDR2 (germline): MNHNS, SASEGT. The CDR3 is made up of 15 amino acids.

The J gene is TRBJ1-4, the V gene TRBV5-4; no reliable D call. Per germline, CDR1 SGHNT and CDR2 YYREEE (reference sequence). This CDR3 is built from 14 residues. V was trimmed by 1 base and J by 2 bases, leaving 6 bases between them. The CDR3 DNA reads as TGTGCCAGCAGCTTGATGAGCACTAATGAAAAACTGTTTTTT. It specifies CASSLMSTNEKLFF.

This chain joins TRBV5-8 and TRBJ2-5, with D perhaps matching TRBD2 (7 bases). V dropped 4 bases and J dropped 4 bases, with 26 bases sitting between them. The V gene's germline CDR1 is SGHTS and CDR2 YDEGEE. CDR3 length: 18 amino acids. The CDR3: CASSPPYWGGVGRETQYF. The CDR3 nucleotides are TGTGCCAGCAGCCCCCCATATTGGGGGGGCGTAGGGAGAGAGACCCAGTACTTC. Looking up the rest from reference TRBV5-8 and TRBJ2-5 gives the full variable domain: EAGVTQSPTHLIKTRGQQATLRCSPISGHTSVYWYQQALGLGLQFLLWYDEGEERNRGNFPPRFSGRQFPNYSSELNVNALELEDSALYLCASSPPYWGGVGRETQYFGPGTRLLVL.

The V and J genes are TRBV19 and TRBJ1-2; D might be TRBD1 (5 bases). V was trimmed by 7 bases and J by 8 bases, leaving 14 bases between them. The CDR3 covers 12 residues. Germline V gene data show CDR1 as LNHDA and CDR2 as SQIVND (reference sequence). In nucleotides, the CDR3 is TGTGCCAGTATGGGGGGTTGGGACGGCTACACCTTC. Translated, it gives CASMGGWDGYTF. Together with reference TRBV19 and TRBJ1-2, the CDR3 gives the full variable domain: DGGITQSPKYLFRKEGQNVTLSCEQNLNHDAMYWYRQDPGQGLRLIYYSQIVNDFQKGDIAEGYSVSREKKESFPLTVTSAQKNPTAFYLCASMGGWDGYTFGSGTRLTVV.

The CDR3 is CAVGGEVPTDTQYF. The DNA for the CDR3 is TGTGCCGTCGGAGGTGAGGTCCCCACAGATACGCAGTATTTT. This chain joins TRBV19 and TRBJ2-3; a possible D gene is TRBD2 (5 bases). Trimming removed 11 bases at V and 2 bases at J, with 17 bases between. This CDR3 region has 14 residues. Germline-derived CDR1 and CDR2 are LNHDA and SQIVND (reference sequence).